This T cell receptor (beta chain) comes out of a study of neurological immune-mediated disorders. The CDR3 loop spans 13 amino acids. Germline lookup yields CDR1 SGHRS and CDR2 YFSETQ. V was clipped by 0 bases and J by 8 bases; unmatched bases: 4. Each CDR3 protein is one row after TCRdb ran MiXCR on the 5' RACE reads. The sample includes about 49,000 distinct CDR3 sequences, 6.5% to 8.5% seen only once; the top ten take roughly 2%. Time point specified: longitudinal time-point 3. This clonotype was recorded at least ten times. This clonotype was obtained from a woman in her thirties or forties in good health. The chain has TRBV5-1 and TRBJ1-1; TRBD1 matches at 7 bases. The sequenced sample consisted of PBMCs. The CDR3 loop is CASSLGQGWEAFF. CDR3 DNA sequence: TGCGCCAGCAGCTTGGGACAGGGCTGGGAAGCTTTCTTT.